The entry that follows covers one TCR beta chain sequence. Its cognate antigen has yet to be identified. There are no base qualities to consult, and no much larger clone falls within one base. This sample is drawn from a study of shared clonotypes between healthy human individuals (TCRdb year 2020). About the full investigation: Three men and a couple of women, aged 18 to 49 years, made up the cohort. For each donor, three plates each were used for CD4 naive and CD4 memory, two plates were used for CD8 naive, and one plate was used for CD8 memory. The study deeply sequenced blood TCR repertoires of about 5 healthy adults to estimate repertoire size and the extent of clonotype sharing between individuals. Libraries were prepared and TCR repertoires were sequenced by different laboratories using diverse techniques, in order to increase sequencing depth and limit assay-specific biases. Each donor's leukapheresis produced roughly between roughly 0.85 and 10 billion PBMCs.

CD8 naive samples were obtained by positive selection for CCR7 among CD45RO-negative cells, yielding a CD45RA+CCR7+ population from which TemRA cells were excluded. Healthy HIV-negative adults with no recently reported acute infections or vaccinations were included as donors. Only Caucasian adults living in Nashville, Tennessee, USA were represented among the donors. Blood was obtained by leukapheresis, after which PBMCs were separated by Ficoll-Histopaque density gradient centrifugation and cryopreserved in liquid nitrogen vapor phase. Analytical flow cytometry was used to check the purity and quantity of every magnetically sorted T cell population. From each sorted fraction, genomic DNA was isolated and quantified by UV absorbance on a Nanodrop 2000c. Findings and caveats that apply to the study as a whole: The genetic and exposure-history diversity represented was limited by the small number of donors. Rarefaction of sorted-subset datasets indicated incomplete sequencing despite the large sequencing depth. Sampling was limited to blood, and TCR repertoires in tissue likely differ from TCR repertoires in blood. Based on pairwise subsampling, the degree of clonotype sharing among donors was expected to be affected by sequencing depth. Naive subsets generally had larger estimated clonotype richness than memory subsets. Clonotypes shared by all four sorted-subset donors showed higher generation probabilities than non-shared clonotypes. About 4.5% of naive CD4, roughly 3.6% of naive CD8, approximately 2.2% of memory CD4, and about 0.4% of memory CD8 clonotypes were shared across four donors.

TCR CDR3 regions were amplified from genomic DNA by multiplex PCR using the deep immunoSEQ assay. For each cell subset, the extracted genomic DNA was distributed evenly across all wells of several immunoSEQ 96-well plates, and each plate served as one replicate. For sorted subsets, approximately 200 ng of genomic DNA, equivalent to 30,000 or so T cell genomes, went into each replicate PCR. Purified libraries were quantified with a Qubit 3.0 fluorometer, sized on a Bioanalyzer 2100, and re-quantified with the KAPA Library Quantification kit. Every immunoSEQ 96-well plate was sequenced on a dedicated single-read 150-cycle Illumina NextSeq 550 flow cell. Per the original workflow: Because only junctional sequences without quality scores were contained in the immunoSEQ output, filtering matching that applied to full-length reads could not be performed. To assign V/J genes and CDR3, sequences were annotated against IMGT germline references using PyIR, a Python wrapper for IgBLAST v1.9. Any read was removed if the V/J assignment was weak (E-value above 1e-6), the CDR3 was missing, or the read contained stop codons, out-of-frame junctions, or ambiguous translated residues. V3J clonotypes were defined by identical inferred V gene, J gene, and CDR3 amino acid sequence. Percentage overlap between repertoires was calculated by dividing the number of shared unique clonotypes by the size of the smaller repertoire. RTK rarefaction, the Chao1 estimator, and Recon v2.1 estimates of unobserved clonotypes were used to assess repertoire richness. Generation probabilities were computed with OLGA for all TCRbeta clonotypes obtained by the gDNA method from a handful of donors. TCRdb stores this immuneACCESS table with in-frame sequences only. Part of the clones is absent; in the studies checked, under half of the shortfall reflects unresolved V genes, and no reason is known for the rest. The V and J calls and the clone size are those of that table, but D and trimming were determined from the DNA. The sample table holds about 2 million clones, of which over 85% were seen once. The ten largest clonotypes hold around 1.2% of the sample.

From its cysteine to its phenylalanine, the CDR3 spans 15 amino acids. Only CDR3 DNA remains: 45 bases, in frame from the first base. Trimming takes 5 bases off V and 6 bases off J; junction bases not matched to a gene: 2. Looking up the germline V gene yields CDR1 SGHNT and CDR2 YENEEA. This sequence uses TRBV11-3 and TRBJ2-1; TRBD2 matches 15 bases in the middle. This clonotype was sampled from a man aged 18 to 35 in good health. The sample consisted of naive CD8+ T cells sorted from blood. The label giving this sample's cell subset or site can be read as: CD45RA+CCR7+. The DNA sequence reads TGTGCCAGCAGCCCGGGACTAGCGGGAGGCAATGAGCAGTTCTTC. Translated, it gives CASSPGLAGGNEQFF.